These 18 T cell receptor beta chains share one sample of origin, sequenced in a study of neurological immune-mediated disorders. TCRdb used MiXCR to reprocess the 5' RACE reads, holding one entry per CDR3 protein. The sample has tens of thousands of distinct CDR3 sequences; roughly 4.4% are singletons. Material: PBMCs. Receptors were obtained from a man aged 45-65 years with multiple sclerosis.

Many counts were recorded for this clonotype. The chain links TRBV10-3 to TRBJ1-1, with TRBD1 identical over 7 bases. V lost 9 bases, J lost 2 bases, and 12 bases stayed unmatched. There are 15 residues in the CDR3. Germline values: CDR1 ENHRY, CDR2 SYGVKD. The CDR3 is CAIQAQGVENTEAFF. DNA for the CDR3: TGTGCCATACAAGCCCAGGGGGTGGAAAACACTGAAGCTTTCTTT.

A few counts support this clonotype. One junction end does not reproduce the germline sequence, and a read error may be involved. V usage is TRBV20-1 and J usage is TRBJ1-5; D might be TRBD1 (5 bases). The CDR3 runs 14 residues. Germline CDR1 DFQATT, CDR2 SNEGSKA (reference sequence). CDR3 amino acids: CSAPGGDSNQPQNF. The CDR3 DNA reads TGCAGTGCCCCCGGGGGAGATAGCAATCAGCCCCAGAATTTT.

The CDR3: CASSLPHKGTEAFF. The CDR3 bases are TGTGCCAGCAGCTTGCCCCACAAAGGCACTGAAGCTTTCTTT. The chain uses TRBV5-5 and TRBJ1-1; D gene uncertain. Germline CDR1 is SGHKS and CDR2 is YYEKEE (reference sequence). This CDR3 is built from 14 residues. V dropped 1 base and J dropped 4 bases, with 11 bases sitting between them.

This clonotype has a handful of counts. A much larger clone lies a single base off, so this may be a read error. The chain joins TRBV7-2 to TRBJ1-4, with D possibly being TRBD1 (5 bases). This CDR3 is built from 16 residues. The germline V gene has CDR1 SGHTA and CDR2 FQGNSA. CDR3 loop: CAISLGGTFWEEKLFF. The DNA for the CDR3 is TGTGCCATCAGCTTAGGAGGGACCTTCTGGGAAGAAAAACTGTTTTTT.

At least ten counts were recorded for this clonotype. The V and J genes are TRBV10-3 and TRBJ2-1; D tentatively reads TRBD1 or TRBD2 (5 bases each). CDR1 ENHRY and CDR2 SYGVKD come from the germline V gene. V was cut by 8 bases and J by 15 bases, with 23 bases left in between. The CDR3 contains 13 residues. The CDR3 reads CAIAPGTADWGFF. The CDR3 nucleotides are TGTGCCATCGCCCCAGGGACGGCCGATTGGGGGTTCTTC.

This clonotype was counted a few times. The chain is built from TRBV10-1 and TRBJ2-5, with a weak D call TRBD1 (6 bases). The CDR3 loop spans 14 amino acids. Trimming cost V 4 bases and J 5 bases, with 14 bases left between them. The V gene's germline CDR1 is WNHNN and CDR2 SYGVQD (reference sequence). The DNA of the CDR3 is TGCGCCAGCAGTGGTTCCTCAGGGGAGGAGACCCAGTACTTC. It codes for CASSGSSGEETQYF.

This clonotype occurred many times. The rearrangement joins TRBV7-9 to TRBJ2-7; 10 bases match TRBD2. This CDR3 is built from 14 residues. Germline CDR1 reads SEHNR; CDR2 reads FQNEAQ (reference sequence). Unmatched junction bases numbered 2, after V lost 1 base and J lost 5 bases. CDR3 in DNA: TGTGCCAGCAGCTTAGTGGGGACTAGCGACGAGCAGTACTTC. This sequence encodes CASSLVGTSDEQYF.

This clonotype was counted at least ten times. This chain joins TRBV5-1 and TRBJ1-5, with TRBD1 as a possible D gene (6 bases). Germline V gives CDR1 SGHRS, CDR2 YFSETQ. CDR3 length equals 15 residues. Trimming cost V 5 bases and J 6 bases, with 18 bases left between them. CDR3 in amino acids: CASRPTVGGAQPQHF. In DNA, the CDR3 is TGCGCCAGCAGGCCAACAGTGGGGGGGGCTCAGCCCCAGCATTTT.

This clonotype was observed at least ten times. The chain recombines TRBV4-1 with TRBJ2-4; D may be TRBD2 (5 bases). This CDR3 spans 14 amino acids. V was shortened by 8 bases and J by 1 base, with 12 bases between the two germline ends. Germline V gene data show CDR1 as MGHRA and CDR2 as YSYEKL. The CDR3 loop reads CASAAPGAKNIQYF. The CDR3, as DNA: TGCGCCAGCGCGGCCCCGGGGGCCAAAAACATTCAGTACTTC.

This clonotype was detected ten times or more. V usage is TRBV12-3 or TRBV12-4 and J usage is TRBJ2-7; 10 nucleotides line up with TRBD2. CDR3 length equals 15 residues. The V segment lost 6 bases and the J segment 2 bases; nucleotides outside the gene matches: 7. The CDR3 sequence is CASRAGTSVAYEQYF. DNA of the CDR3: TGTGCCAGCAGGGCCGGGACTAGCGTCGCCTACGAGCAGTACTTC.

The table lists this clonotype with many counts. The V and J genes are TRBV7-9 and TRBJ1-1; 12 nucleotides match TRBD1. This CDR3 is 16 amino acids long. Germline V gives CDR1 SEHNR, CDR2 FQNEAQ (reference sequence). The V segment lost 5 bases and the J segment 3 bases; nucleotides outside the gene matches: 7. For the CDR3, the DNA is TGTGCCAGCAGCCCGGGACAGGGGGCCACAGACACTGAAGCTTTCTTT. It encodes CASSPGQGATDTEAFF.

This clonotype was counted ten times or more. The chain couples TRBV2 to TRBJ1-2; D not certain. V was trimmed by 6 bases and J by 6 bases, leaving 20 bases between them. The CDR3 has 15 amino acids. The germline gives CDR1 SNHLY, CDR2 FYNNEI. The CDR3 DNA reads TGTGCCAGCAGGCCCCGGGCCCTAAGTGGCGATGGCTACACCTTC. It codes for CASRPRALSGDGYTF. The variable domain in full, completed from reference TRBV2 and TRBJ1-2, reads EPEVTQTPSHQVTQMGQEVILRCVPISNHLYFYWYRQILGQKVEFLVSFYNNEISEKSEIFDDQFSVERPDGSNFTLKIRSTKLEDSAMYFCASRPRALSGDGYTFGSGTRLTVV.

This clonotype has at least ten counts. CDR3 nucleotide sequence: TGCAGTGCTAGAGCTGACCCCTACGAGCAGTACTTC. It yields the protein CSARADPYEQYF. The V gene is TRBV20-1, the J gene TRBJ2-7, with unresolved D. The V and J ends lost 1 base and 2 bases respectively, with 6 bases between them. This CDR3 is built from 12 residues. Per the germline V gene, CDR1 is DFQATT and CDR2 is SNEGSKA (reference sequence).

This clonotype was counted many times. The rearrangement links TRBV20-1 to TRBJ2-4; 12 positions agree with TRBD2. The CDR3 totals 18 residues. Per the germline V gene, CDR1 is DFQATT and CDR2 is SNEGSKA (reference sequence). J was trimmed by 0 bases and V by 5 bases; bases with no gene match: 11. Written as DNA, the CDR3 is TGCAGTGCTGGACTATGGACTAGCGGGGCCCTAGCCAAAAACATTCAGTACTTC. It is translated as CSAGLWTSGALAKNIQYF.

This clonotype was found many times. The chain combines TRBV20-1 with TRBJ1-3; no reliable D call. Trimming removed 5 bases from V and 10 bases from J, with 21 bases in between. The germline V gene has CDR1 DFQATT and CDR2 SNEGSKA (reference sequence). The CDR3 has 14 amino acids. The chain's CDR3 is CSAERFMSKRTIYF. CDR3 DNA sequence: TGCAGTGCTGAACGGTTTATGTCGAAGAGGACCATATATTTT.

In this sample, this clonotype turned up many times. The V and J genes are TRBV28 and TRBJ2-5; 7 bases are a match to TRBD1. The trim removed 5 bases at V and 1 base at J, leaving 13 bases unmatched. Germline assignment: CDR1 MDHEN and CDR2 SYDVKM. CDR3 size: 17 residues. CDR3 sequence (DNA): TGTGCCAGCAGTCCCCAATTCGGGACAGCTTCCCAAGAGACCCAGTACTTC. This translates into CASSPQFGTASQETQYF.

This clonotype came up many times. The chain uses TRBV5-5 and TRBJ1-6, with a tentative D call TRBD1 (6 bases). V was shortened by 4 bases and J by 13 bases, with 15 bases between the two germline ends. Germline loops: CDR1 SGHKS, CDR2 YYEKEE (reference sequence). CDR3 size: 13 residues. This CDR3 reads CASSTTGQGPLHF. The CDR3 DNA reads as TGTGCCAGCAGCACGACAGGCCAGGGGCCCCTCCACTTT. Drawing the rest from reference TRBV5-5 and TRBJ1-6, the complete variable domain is DAGVTQSPTHLIKTRGQQVTLRCSPISGHKSVSWYQQVLGQGPQFIFQYYEKEERGRGNFPDRFSARQFPNYSSELNVNALLLGDSALYLCASSTTGQGPLHFGNGTRLTVT.

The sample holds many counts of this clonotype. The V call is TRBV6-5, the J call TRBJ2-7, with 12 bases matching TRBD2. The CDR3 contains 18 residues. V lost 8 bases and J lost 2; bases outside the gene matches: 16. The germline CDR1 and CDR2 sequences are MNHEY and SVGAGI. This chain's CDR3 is CASSKSGGGLAGPYEQYF. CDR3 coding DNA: TGTGCCAGCTCCAAATCCGGAGGGGGACTAGCGGGTCCCTACGAGCAGTACTTC.